These T cell receptor beta chains were read from a single sample in a study of shared T cell receptors in the human thymus. The data were produced by immunoSEQ multiplex PCR, yet TCRdb's version contains in-frame clones alone and is incomplete. The sample consists of 600,000 or so clones, approximately 89% of them appearing once. The same sample was also studied in work on human thymus T cells.

Sequencing was performed on thymocytes. The receptor source for this set is a boy younger than two with a congenital heart defect. Each CDR3 is given without its conserved first and last residue.

TRBV28,TRBJ1-4,ASSSNPNRAGGLATNEKLF
TRBV4-3,TRBJ2-1,ASSQDLGGSTYNEQF
TRBV14,TRBJ1-3,ASSHNQGPGNTIY
TRBV28,TRBJ1-1,ASSYPYLDRGPAEAF
TRBV2,TRBJ1-3,ASSLGGGSSGNTIY
TRBV29-1,TRBJ1-4,SVARGQGGEKLF
TRBV7-2,TRBJ2-5,ASTEPPGTQY
TRBV4-3,TRBJ1-1,ASSPQEVSVNTEAF
TRBV28,TRBJ2-6,ASSLQPGRAHSGANVLT
TRBV6-5,TRBJ1-6,ASSYTGGNSPLH
TRBV4-2,TRBJ2-1,ASSPPKGHGTTDEQF
TRBV5-4,TRBJ2-1,ASSLEFGTPKNEQF
TRBV4-2,TRBJ1-5,ASSQVLRPGQGAGQPQH
TRBV9,TRBJ1-6,ASSVTGGGNSPLH
TRBV4-1,TRBJ2-7,ASSPGNQREGRVDEQY
TRBV25-1,TRBJ1-4,ASSEKTLPARREKLF
TRBV18,TRBJ2-7,ASSLRGQAPNYEQY
TRBV27,TRBJ2-2,ASSLWRGSDTGELF
TRBV6-5,TRBJ1-3,ASSYEGAGNTIY
TRBV14,TRBJ2-1,ASSPGRTSGDYNEQF
TRBV7-9,TRBJ2-3,AVPGDTQY
TRBV7-9,TRBJ1-1,ASSLTGRGTEAF
TRBV5-4,TRBJ2-1,ASSSFLAGGPGNEQF
TRBV14,TRBJ1-1,ASSHAVGMNTEAF
TRBV16,TRBJ1-1,ASSTGQNNTEAF
TRBV6-4,TRBJ2-1,ASSDRSGVSNEQF
TRBV14,TRBJ1-2,ASSRLRTLYGYT
TRBV15,TRBJ1-2,ATSRAFRAMNYGYT
TRBV21-1,TRBJ1-5,ASSKVGRGNQPQH
TRBV21-1,TRBJ2-1,ASSKGQGAGNEQF
TRBV9,TRBJ2-3,ASSAGQGDSVLTDTQY
TRBV11-3,TRBJ1-1,ASSDTGDTEAF
TRBV7-9,TRBJ1-1,ASSNRGRRLNTEAF
TRBV10-2,TRBJ1-5,ASTQDRDNQPQH
TRBV6-1,TRBJ2-5,ASIATSGAQETQY
TRBV27,TRBJ1-1,ASSLSGGAGTEAF
TRBV7-2,TRBJ2-7,ASSLDFLGGSRYEQY
TRBV7-9,TRBJ1-5,ASSPLDRDDYSNQPQH
TRBV4-1,TRBJ2-1,ASSHPKLGRQGASSYNEQF
TRBV29-1,TRBJ1-4,SAHGTGEEKLF
TRBV29-1,TRBJ2-1,SVPTENNEQF
TRBV28,TRBJ2-2,ASRQGGTHGELF
TRBV18,TRBJ1-2,ASSPAGGYLYGYT
TRBV28,TRBJ1-1,ASSQGRYRAF
TRBV9,TRBJ2-3,ASSVGRLAGAGSSTDTQY